This T cell receptor beta chain was recorded in a study of OX40 agonist ivuxolimab in advanced cancers. Points from the study as a whole: The study observed clonal expansion of CD4+ and CD8+ blood T cells by week 6 at 0.1 to 3.0 mg/kg.

Concerning this clone itself: The antigen remains unidentified.

Only in-frame clones appear in the TCRdb table, and some are missing; sequencing was by immunoSEQ multiplex PCR. This table has 65,000 to 95,000 clones, around nine tenths appearing once. Between the trimmed V and J ends, which lost 5 bases and 6 bases, there was a span of 14 bases. The CDR3 runs to 13 residues. Germline V gives CDR1 SGHTA, CDR2 FQGNSA. V gene TRBV7-2 combines with J gene TRBJ2-7; D assignment may be TRBD1 or TRBD2 (5 bases each). Material: CD4+ or CD8+ T cells sorted from blood, obtained in a trial of the OX40 agonist ivuxolimab. This sequence originates from an adult with an advanced solid tumor such as melanoma, head and neck, liver or kidney cancer. The DNA of the CDR3 is TGTGCCAGCAGCCCGGGACCCGGGTTCGAGCAGTACTTC. Residues: CASSPGPGFEQYF.